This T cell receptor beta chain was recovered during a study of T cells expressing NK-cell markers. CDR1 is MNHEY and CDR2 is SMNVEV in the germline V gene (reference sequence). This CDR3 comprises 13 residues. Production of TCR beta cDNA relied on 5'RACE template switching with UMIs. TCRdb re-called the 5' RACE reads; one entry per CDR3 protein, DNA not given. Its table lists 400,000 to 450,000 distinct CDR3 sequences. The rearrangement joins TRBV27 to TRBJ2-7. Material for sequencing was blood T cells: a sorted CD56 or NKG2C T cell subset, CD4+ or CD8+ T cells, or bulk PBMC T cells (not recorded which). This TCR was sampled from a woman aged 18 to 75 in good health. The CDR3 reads CASGVGFPYEQYF.